Sequencing of this TCR beta chain was carried out in a study of CD8 T cells in Susac syndrome. CDR3 length equals 13 residues. From germline, CDR1 is SQVTM and CDR2 ANQGSEA. V lost 7 bases to trimming and J lost 5 bases, with 17 bases between them. The authors carried out high-throughput sequencing of TCR beta. They applied it to CD8+ and CD4+ T cells obtained from blood. This clonotype was seen a single time. Random-hexamer reverse transcription was applied to about 0.45 to 1 ug RNA. Amplification of the TCR beta CDR3 was carried out by immunoSEQ multiplex PCR, which spanned a total of 54 Vbeta and 13 Jbeta segments. TCRdb redid the calling of the immunoSEQ multiplex PCR reads with MiXCR, one entry per CDR3 protein. Among around 180,000 distinct CDR3 sequences listed, 85% to 95% were seen once.

The gene calls are TRBV29-1 and TRBJ2-5, with a tentative D call TRBD1 (5 bases). The receptor comes from a human donor with multiple sclerosis. The material sequenced was CD8+ T cells from PBMCs. The CDR3 nucleotides read TGCAGCGCCTGGATAGGGGATAGGGAGACCCAGTACTTC. Amino acid sequence: CSAWIGDRETQYF.